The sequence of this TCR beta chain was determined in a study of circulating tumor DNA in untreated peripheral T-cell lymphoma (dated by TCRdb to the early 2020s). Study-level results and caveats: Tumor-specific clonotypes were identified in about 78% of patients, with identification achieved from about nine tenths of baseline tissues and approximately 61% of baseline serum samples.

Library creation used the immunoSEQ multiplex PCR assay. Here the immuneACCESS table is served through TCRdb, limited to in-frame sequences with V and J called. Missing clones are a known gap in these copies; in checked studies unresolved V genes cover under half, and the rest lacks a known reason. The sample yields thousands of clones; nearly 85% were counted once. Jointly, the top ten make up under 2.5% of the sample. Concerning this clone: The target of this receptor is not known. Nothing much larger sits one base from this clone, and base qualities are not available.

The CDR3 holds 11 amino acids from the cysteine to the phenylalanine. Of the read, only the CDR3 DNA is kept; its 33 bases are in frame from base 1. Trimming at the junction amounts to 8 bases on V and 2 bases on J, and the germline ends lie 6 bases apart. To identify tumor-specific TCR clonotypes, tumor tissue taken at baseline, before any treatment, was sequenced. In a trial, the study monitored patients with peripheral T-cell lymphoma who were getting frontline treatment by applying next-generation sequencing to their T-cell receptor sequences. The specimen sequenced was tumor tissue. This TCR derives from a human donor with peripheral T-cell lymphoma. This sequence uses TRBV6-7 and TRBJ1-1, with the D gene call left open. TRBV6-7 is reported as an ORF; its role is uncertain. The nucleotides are TGTGCCAGCGGAACAAACACTGAAGCTTTCTTT. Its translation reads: CASGTNTEAFF.